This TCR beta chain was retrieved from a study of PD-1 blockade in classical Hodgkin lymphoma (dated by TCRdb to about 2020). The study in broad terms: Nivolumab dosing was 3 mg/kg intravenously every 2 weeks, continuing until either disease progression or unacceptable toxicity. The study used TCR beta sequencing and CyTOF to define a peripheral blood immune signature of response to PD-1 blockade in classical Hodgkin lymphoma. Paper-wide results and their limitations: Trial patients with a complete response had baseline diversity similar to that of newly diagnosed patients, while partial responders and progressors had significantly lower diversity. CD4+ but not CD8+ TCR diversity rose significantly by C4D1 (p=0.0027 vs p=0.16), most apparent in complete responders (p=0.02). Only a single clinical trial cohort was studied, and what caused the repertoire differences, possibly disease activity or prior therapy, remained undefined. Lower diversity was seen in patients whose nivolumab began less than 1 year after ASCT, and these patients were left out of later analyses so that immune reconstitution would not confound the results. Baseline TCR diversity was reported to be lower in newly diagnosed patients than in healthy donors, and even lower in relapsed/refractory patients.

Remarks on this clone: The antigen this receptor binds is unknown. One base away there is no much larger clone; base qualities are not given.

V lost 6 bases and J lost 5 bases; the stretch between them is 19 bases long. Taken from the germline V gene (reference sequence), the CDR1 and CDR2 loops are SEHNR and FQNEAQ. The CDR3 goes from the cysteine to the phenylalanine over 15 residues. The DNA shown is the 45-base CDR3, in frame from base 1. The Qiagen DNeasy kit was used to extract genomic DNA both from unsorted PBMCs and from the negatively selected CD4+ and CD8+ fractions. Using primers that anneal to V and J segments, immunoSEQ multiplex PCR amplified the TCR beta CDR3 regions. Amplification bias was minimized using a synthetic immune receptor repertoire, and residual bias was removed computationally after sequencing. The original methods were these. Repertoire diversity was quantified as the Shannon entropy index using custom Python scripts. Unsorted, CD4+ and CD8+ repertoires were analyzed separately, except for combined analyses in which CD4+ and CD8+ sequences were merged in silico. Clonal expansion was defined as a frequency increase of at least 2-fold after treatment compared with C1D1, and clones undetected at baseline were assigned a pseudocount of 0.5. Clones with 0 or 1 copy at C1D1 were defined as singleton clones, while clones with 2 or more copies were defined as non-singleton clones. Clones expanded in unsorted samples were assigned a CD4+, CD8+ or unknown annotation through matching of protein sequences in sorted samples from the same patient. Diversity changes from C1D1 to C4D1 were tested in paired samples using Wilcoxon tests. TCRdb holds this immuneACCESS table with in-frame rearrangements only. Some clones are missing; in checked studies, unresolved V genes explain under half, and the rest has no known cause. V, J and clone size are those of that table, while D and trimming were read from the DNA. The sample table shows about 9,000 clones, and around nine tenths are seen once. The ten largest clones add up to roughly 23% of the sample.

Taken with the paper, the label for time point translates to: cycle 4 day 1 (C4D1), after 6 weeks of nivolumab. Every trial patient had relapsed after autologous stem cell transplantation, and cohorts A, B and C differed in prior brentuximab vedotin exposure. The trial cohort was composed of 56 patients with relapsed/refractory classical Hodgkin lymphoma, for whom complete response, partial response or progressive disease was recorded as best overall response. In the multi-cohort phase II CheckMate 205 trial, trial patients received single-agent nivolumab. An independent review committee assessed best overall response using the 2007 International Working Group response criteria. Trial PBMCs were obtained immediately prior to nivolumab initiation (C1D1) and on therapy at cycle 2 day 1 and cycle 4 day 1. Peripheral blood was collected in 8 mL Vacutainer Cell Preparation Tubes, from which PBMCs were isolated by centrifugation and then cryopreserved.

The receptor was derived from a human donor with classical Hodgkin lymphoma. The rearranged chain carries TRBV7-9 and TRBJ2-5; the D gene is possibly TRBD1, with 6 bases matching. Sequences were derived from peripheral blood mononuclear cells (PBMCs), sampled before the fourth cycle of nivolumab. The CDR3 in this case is CASRSYRGSWETQYF. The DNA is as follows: TGTGCCAGCAGGTCGTATAGGGGGAGTTGGGAGACCCAGTACTTC.